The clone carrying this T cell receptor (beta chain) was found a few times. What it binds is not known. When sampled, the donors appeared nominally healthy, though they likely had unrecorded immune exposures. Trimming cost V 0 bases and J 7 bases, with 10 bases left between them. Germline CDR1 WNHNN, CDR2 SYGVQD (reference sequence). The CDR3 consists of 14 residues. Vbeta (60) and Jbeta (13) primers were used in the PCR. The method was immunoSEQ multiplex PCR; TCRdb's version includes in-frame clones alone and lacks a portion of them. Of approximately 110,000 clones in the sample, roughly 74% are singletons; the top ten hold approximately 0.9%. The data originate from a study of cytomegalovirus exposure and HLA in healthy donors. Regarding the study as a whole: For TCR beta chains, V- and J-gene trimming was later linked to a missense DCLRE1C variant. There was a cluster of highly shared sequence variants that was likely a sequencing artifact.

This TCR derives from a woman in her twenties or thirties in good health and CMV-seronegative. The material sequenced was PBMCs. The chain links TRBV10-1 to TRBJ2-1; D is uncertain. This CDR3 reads CASSESRFTNEQFF. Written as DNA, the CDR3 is TGCGCCAGCAGTGAGTCGAGGTTCACGAATGAGCAGTTCTTC.